This is a list of T cell receptor beta chains from one sample in a study of chemoradiotherapy in HPV16-positive cancers. The assay was immunoSEQ multiplex PCR, and TCRdb's table has in-frame clones only and misses some. The data show roughly 20,000 clones, with roughly 89% seen just once and 17% held by the top ten. The specimen was blood, collected from a patient who underwent chemoradiotherapy. The receptor source for this set is a human donor with HPV-associated anogenital cancer. Both conserved end residues are part of each CDR3. Each record gives: J gene, clone size, V gene, D gene, CDR3 DNA, CDR3 protein. The D gene is left open where the match is weak. Expanded clones get a size class; other rows say once, few or many, or leave the size out.

TRBJ1-6	NA	TRBV14	NA	TGTGCCAGCAGCCCAGGAGGGTCAGCTCGCTCCTATAATTCACCCCTCCACTTT	CASSPGGSARSYNSPLHF
TRBJ1-4	NA	TRBV28	TRBD1	TGTGCCAGCAGTTTAAACAGGGGGAGGGAAGAAAAACTGTTTTTT	CASSLNRGREEKLFF
TRBJ1-1	NA	TRBV5-5	TRBD1	TGTGCCAGCAGCTTGGCGAGACAGGGGGCGGTGGGCACTGAAGCTTTCTTT	CASSLARQGAVGTEAFF
TRBJ2-3	NA	TRBV28	TRBD2	TGTGCCAGCAGTGATAGCGGGCGCGGGGGCACAGATACGCAGTATTTT	CASSDSGRGGTDTQYF
TRBJ2-4	NA	TRBV18	TRBD1	TGTGCCAGCTCACCACAGGGGGCGGCCAAAAACATTCAGTACTTC	CASSPQGAAKNIQYF
TRBJ2-7	NA	TRBV7-2	TRBD2	TGTGCCAGCAGCTCGTGGACACTAGCGGGAGGTGGGGAGCAGTACTTC	CASSSWTLAGGGEQYF
TRBJ2-5	NA	TRBV10-3	TRBD1	TGTGCCATCGGGGACAGGATGGGGGAGACCCAGTACTTC	CAIGDRMGETQYF
TRBJ2-2	NA	TRBV7-3	NA	TGTGCCAGCAGCCCGTACGGGAACAGCGGGGAGCTGTTTTTT	CASSPYGNSGELFF
TRBJ2-1	NA	TRBV5-8	NA	TGTGCCAGCAGACATTGGGTGGAAAATGAGCAGTTCTTC	CASRHWVENEQFF
TRBJ1-5	NA	TRBV5-1	NA	TGCGCCAGCAGCTTATCAGGGGGCAATCAGCCCCAGCATTTT	CASSLSGGNQPQHF
TRBJ2-7	NA	TRBV2	NA	TGTGCCAGCAGTGAAGCGGATTCATACGAGCAGTACTTC	CASSEADSYEQYF
TRBJ2-3	once	TRBV6-5	NA	TGTGCCAGCAGTTACGGCAGGGAGACAGATACGCAGTATTTT	CASSYGRETDTQYF
TRBJ1-5	NA	TRBV6-5	NA	TGTGCCAGCAGTTCTAGCCAATGGCGGCCCCAGCATTTT	CASSSSQWRPQHF
TRBJ1-2	NA	TRBV7-3	TRBD1	TGTGCCAGCAGCTTACGCGCAGGGGGCGGCTATGGCTACACCTTC	CASSLRAGGGYGYTF
TRBJ1-1	NA	TRBV5-4	TRBD1	TGTGCCAGCAGCTTGGGGGACAGTGAAGCTTTCTTT	CASSLGDSEAFF
TRBJ2-1	NA	TRBV9	NA	TGTGCCAGCAGTCCCCCTGCCGGGGCAAACAATGAGCAGTTCTTC	CASSPPAGANNEQFF
TRBJ1-1	NA	TRBV7-9	TRBD1	TGTGCCAGCAGCTCAGCCAGGGGGGCGACAGGGGCGGACACTGAAGCTTTCTTT	CASSSARGATGADTEAFF
TRBJ1-1	NA	TRBV5-1	NA	TGCGCCAGCAGCTTGGGGTGGGCCCCTGAAGCTTTCTTT	CASSLGWAPEAFF
TRBJ2-7	NA	TRBV5-6	NA	TGTGCCAGCAGCTTGATCTACGAGCAGTACTTC	CASSLIYEQYF
TRBJ1-4	once	TRBV6-6	TRBD1	TGTGCCAGCCGGGACAGATACGCAACTAATGAAAAACTGTTTTTT	CASRDRYATNEKLFF
TRBJ1-3	NA	TRBV7-2	NA	TGTGCCAGCAGCTTTTGGGGTTCTGGAAACACCATATATTTT	CASSFWGSGNTIYF
TRBJ1-5	NA	TRBV19	TRBD1	TGTGCCAGTATGGGACAGTTTAGCCAGCCCCAGCATTTT	CASMGQFSQPQHF
TRBJ2-1	NA	TRBV5-1	TRBD2	TGCGCCAGCAGAAGAGGGACTAGCTACAATGAGCAGTTCTTC	CASRRGTSYNEQFF
TRBJ2-7	NA	TRBV7-3	NA	TGTGCCAGCAGCGAACCTTTACAAGCGCGGTCATACGAGCAGTACTTC	CASSEPLQARSYEQYF
TRBJ2-1	NA	TRBV9	TRBD1	TGTGCCAGCAGCTCGGACAGGGGATCCTACAATGAGCAGTTCTTC	CASSSDRGSYNEQFF
TRBJ2-7	NA	TRBV4-2	TRBD2	TGTGCCAGCAGCCAAGATACCGGGAGGATCTACGAGCAGTACTTC	CASSQDTGRIYEQYF
TRBJ1-2	NA	TRBV28	NA	TGTGCCAGCAGTTCCTCCGACCGATGGGGCTACACCTTC	CASSSSDRWGYTF
TRBJ1-2	NA	TRBV4-1	NA	TGCGCCAGCAGCCAGATCCGACAGGTCGGTGGCTACACCTTC	CASSQIRQVGGYTF
TRBJ2-7	once	TRBV9	NA	TGTGCCAGCAGCCCTGGGCGGGACTGGAGCTCCTACGAGCAGTACTTC	CASSPGRDWSSYEQYF
TRBJ2-6	NA	TRBV7-9	NA	TGTGCCAGCAGCTTAGCCCAATTGTCTGGGGCCAACGTCCTGACTTTC	CASSLAQLSGANVLTF
TRBJ2-3	NA	TRBV25-1	NA	TGTGCCAGCGGAATAATGGACAGCACAGATACGCAGTATTTT	CASGIMDSTDTQYF
TRBJ2-7	NA	TRBV5-6	NA	TGTGCCAGCAGCTTAAGGAGGGAGCAGTACTTC	CASSLRREQYF
TRBJ1-5	NA	TRBV27	NA	TGTGCCAGCAGTTTATACTCCGGACCCAATCAGCCCCAGCATTTT	CASSLYSGPNQPQHF
TRBJ1-1	NA	TRBV6-5	NA	TGTGCCAGCAGCCCTGACTTGCCAGCTGCTTTCTTT	CASSPDLPAAFF
TRBJ2-5	NA	TRBV7-6	NA	TGTGCCAGCAGACCCGGACTGACTCAAGAGACCCAGTACTTC	CASRPGLTQETQYF
TRBJ2-6	NA	TRBV5-1	NA	TGCGCCAGCAGTCTTACTGCGAAGGGGGCCAACGTCCTGACTTTC	CASSLTAKGANVLTF
TRBJ2-4	NA	TRBV23-1	NA	TGCGCCAGCAGTCAATCGCGCCAGAAGAAAACAGAAAACATTCAGTACTTC	CASSQSRQKKTENIQYF
TRBJ2-1	NA	TRBV18	TRBD2	TGTGCCAGCTCACACGGAGGGGAGGGCTACAATGAGCAGTTCTTC	CASSHGGEGYNEQFF
TRBJ2-7	NA	TRBV12-5	NA	TGTGCTAGTGGTTGGACCCGGCCTGACGAGCAGTACTTC	CASGWTRPDEQYF
TRBJ2-3	NA	TRBV28	TRBD1	TGTGCCAGCAGCCCACACTCAGGGGGCGCAGATACGCAGTATTTT	CASSPHSGGADTQYF
TRBJ2-3	NA	TRBV7-2	NA	TGTGCCAGCAGCTTCTGGGGGGTCCGCACAGATACGCAGTATTTT	CASSFWGVRTDTQYF
TRBJ2-2	NA	TRBV5-1	TRBD1	TGCGCCAGCTTAGCCGTTCTAGGGACAGGGAACACCGGGGAGCTGTTTTTT	CASLAVLGTGNTGELFF
TRBJ1-2	NA	TRBV7-2	TRBD1	TGTGCCAGCCTAACACAGGGGACAATCTATGGCTACACCTTC	CASLTQGTIYGYTF
TRBJ2-6	NA	TRBV7-2	NA	TGTGCCAGCAGCGCCCTCAGAGGGGCAGGTGGGGCCAACGTCCTGACTTTC	CASSALRGAGGANVLTF
TRBJ1-2	NA	TRBV28	NA	TGTGCCAGCAGTTTGTGGGGGAACTCAAGGGATCGAGGCTACACCTTC	CASSLWGNSRDRGYTF
TRBJ2-3	NA	TRBV10-3	TRBD2	TGTGCCATCAGTTCTAGCGGTACGCAGTATTTT	CAISSSGTQYF
TRBJ2-7	NA	TRBV2	NA	TGTGCCAGCAGCAACTACGAGCAGTACTTC	CASSNYEQYF
TRBJ1-3	NA	TRBV6-1	NA	TGTGGGGGGGCTTACTCTGGAAACACCATATATTTT	CGGAYSGNTIYF